The rows below give T cell receptor beta chains drawn from one sample of a study of cytomegalovirus exposure and HLA in healthy donors. The data were produced by immunoSEQ multiplex PCR, yet TCRdb's version contains in-frame clones alone and is incomplete. This table has 150,000 to 200,000 clones, roughly four fifths appearing once. Material for sequencing was PBMCs. These receptors all stem from a man aged 45-65 years in good health and CMV-seronegative. Each CDR3 is given with its conserved first and last residue. D genes are given only for firm matches. Expanded clones get a size class; other rows say once, few or many, or leave the size out.

TRBV7-8,TRBJ1-1,.,.,TGTGCCAGCAGCCCTTGGGGGGGGAACACTGAAGCTTTCTTT,CASSPWGGNTEAFF
TRBV6-4,TRBJ2-1,.,TRBD1,TGTGCCAGCAGTGACGAGGGACAGGCTATGCGTGAGCAGTTCTTC,CASSDEGQAMREQFF
TRBV30,TRBJ2-1,.,.,TGTGCCTGGAGTACCCGGGACTTCGAGCAGTTCTTC,CAWSTRDFEQFF
TRBV4-2,TRBJ1-3,.,.,TGTGCCAGCAGCCCCCCCCGGGACTCTGGAAACACCATATATTTT,CASSPPRDSGNTIYF
TRBV7-3,TRBJ2-4,once,.,TGTGCCAGCAGCCACTCAGGAGGGAGCCAAAACATTCAGTACTTC,CASSHSGGSQNIQYF
TRBV7-6,TRBJ2-2,.,TRBD2,TGCGCGGGTGGACTAGCGGGCTCGAACACCGGGGAGCTGTTTTTT,CAGGLAGSNTGELFF
TRBV6-1,TRBJ2-1,.,.,TGTGCCAGCAGTGGGAGACAGGTGGGGTACAATGAGCAGTTCTTC,CASSGRQVGYNEQFF
TRBV7-9,TRBJ1-2,.,.,TGTGCCAGCAGCCCGGACGGGGGGCTAAAGAGAGGCACCTTC,CASSPDGGLKRGTF
TRBV7-9,TRBJ2-1,.,TRBD2,TGTTCCAGCAGCCTAGCGTCCAGCGGGAGGGCTCGCGAGCAGTTCTTC,CSSSLASSGRAREQFF
TRBV25-1,TRBJ2-1,.,.,TGTGCCAGCAGTCCCCAAGGGAGCTATGAGCAGTTCTTC,CASSPQGSYEQFF
TRBV19,TRBJ1-1,.,.,TGTGCCAGTAGGGCCCCGGGGGATCCTAACACTGAAGCTTTCTTT,CASRAPGDPNTEAFF
TRBV19,TRBJ2-5,.,.,TGTGCCAGTAGTTTCCACAGGGCGATTGGCGAGACCCAGTACTTC,CASSFHRAIGETQYF
TRBV28,TRBJ1-2,.,TRBD1,TGTGCCAGCAGTTTATGGACAGGGTCAAACTATGGCTACACCTTC,CASSLWTGSNYGYTF
TRBV4-1,TRBJ1-1,.,.,TGCGCCAGCAGCCAAGATCGACAGTCGAACACTGAAGCTTTCTTT,CASSQDRQSNTEAFF
TRBV9,TRBJ1-2,.,TRBD1,TGTGCCAGCAGCTTCGGGACAGGGGGTGCTAACTATGGCTACACCTTC,CASSFGTGGANYGYTF
TRBV7-3,TRBJ2-3,.,TRBD2,TGTGCCAGCAGCCCCAGACTAGCGGGAGGGTCCGATACGCAGTATTTT,CASSPRLAGGSDTQYF
TRBV7-2,TRBJ2-7,.,TRBD2,TGTGCCAGCAGCGGAACCCGGGACTACCCCGGTTTC,CASSGTRDYPGF
TRBV11-2,TRBJ2-5,.,.,TGTGCCAGCAGCTTAGGAGTTGCGAAAGAGACCCAGTACTTC,CASSLGVAKETQYF
TRBV29-1,TRBJ2-1,.,TRBD2,TGCAGCGTTGAGGGGACCAGCGGGGGTGAGACCTACAATGAGCAGTTCTTC,CSVEGTSGGETYNEQFF
TRBV29-1,TRBJ1-1,.,.,TGCAGCGCCTCGACTTCCAACACTGAAGCTTTCTTT,CSASTSNTEAFF
TRBV5-1,TRBJ1-1,.,.,TGCGCCAGCAGCCCACAGGAGAACACTGAAGCTTTCTTT,CASSPQENTEAFF
TRBV7-7,TRBJ2-2,.,.,TGTGCTAGCAGCCCAACTAGAACCGGGGAGCTGTTTTTT,CASSPTRTGELFF
TRBV5-1,TRBJ2-3,.,TRBD2,TGCGCCAGCAGCTCTAGCGGGGGGGCCGTTGATACGCAGTATTTT,CASSSSGGAVDTQYF
TRBV4-2,TRBJ2-7,.,.,TGTGCCAGCAGCCAAAGCGGGTCCTCCTACGAGCAGTACTTC,CASSQSGSSYEQYF
TRBV6-1,TRBJ2-7,.,TRBD1,TGTGCCAGCAGGGGTCTCGGGACAGGGAAGGACGAGCAGTACTTC,CASRGLGTGKDEQYF
TRBV7-8,TRBJ2-7,.,.,TGTGCCAGCACCCGAGATCGCTACGAGCAGTACTTC,CASTRDRYEQYF
TRBV11-3,TRBJ2-7,.,TRBD1,TGTGCCAGCAGCTTTCGGACAGGGGTTCCCTACGAGCAGTACTTC,CASSFRTGVPYEQYF
TRBV7-2,TRBJ1-2,.,.,TGTGCCAGCAGCTTAGCTAGTAACTATGGCTACACCTTC,CASSLASNYGYTF
TRBV5-1,TRBJ2-5,once,TRBD2,TGCGCCAGCTCCACCACTAGCGGGGGGGCTGAGACCCAGTACTTC,CASSTTSGGAETQYF
TRBV27,TRBJ2-1,.,.,TGTGCCAGCAGTTCTATAGTAGCAGGGTACAATGAGCAGTTCTTC,CASSSIVAGYNEQFF
TRBV9,TRBJ2-7,.,.,TGTGCCAGCAGCGTAGGGCTGGGGAGCGGCATATCCTACGAGCAGTACTTC,CASSVGLGSGISYEQYF
TRBV10-3,TRBJ2-7,.,.,TGTGCCATCAGTGACTCTAGGAGGAGCGCCTACGAGCAGTACTTC,CAISDSRRSAYEQYF
TRBV28,TRBJ1-2,.,.,TGTGCCAGCAACGTACAGTGGGGGCCTTACTATGGCTACACCTTC,CASNVQWGPYYGYTF
TRBV4-2,TRBJ1-1,few,.,TGTGCCAGCAGCCAAGAGCGTGACACTGAAGCTTTCTTT,CASSQERDTEAFF
TRBV4-3,TRBJ1-2,.,.,TGCGCCAGCAGCCAAGGTTGGGCATATGGCTACACCTTC,CASSQGWAYGYTF